This passage covers 23 T cell receptor beta chains from one sample sequenced in a study of blood T cell repertoires in COVID-19. Produced via immunoSEQ multiplex PCR; TCRdb's table is partial and in-frame only. Here the sample spans roughly 150,000 clones, 80% to 85% being singletons. Specimen: peripheral blood. Receptors were obtained from a man aged 65 to 85 with active or convalescent COVID-19.

V and J are TRBV5-6 and TRBJ1-2, with D possibly TRBD1 on 5 matching bases. The CDR3 totals 13 residues. V lost 4 bases, J lost 4 bases, and 11 bases lay in between. From germline, CDR1 is SGHDT and CDR2 YYEEEE. The CDR3 DNA reads as TGTGCCAGCAGCAAACAGGATGCCTATGGCTACACCTTC. As protein: CASSKQDAYGYTF.

In this sample, this clone turned up a few times. The V gene is TRBV29-1, the J gene TRBJ1-2; 11 bases agree with TRBD1. The CDR3 has 13 amino acids. The germline gives CDR1 SQVTM, CDR2 ANQGSEA. V trimming: 7 bases; J trimming: 6 bases; junction bases outside the gene matches: 7. The CDR3 DNA is TGCAGCGCTGTGGCGGACAGGGGGCATGGCTACACCTTC. Translated: CSAVADRGHGYTF.

The chain uses TRBV6-2 or TRBV6-3 and TRBJ2-7; 7 nucleotides line up with TRBD1. CDR3 length equals 19 residues. Trimming cost V 0 bases and J 4 bases; bases outside gene matches: 18. The germline V gene encodes CDR1 MNHEY and CDR2 SVGEGT. This CDR3 is CASSYSVVRGRGLLYEQYF. In DNA, the CDR3 is TGTGCCAGCAGTTACTCGGTGGTGAGGGGGCGCGGACTCCTATACGAGCAGTACTTC.

The chain links TRBV6-5 to TRBJ1-4; weak D call: TRBD1 (5 bases). CDR1 is MNHEY and CDR2 is SVGAGI in the germline V gene. Trimming left V 6 bases short and J 3 bases short, with 14 bases between. The CDR3 has 15 residues. The CDR3 region is CASSPRGVANEKLFF. The CDR3 DNA is TGTGCCAGCAGCCCCCGGGGGGTGGCTAATGAAAAACTGTTTTTT.

The chain links TRBV5-1 to TRBJ2-3, with 7 bases matching TRBD2. Trimming removed 4 bases from V and 5 bases from J; junction bases left unmatched: 13. Looked up from germline, CDR1 is SGHRS and CDR2 is YFSETQ. This CDR3 comprises 16 residues. CDR3 loop: CASSQLLPKRGDTQYF. The CDR3 nucleotides are TGCGCCAGCAGCCAACTCCTCCCGAAGCGGGGAGATACGCAGTATTTT. Together with reference TRBV5-1 and TRBJ2-3, the CDR3 gives the full variable domain: KAGVTQTPRYLIKTRGQQVTLSCSPISGHRSVSWYQQTPGQGLQFLFEYFSETQRNKGNFPGRFSGRQFSNSRSEMNVSTLELGDSALYLCASSQLLPKRGDTQYFGPGTRLTVL.

The gene calls are TRBV11-2 and TRBJ2-5, with TRBD1 matching 7 bases. The trim removed 4 bases at V and 2 bases at J, leaving 4 bases unmatched. Germline values: CDR1 SGHAT, CDR2 FQNNGV. This CDR3 region has 14 residues. The chain's CDR3 is CASSSRGIQETQYF. The CDR3 coding sequence is TGTGCCAGCAGCTCCAGGGGGATTCAAGAGACCCAGTACTTC. The variable domain in full, completed from reference TRBV11-2 and TRBJ2-5, reads EAGVAQSPRYKIIEKRQSVAFWCNPISGHATLYWYQQILGQGPKLLIQFQNNGVVDDSQLPKDRFSAERLKGVDSTLKIQPAKLEDSAVYLCASSSRGIQETQYFGPGTRLLVL.

The gene calls are TRBV6-5 and TRBJ1-2; weak D call: TRBD1 (6 bases). The CDR3 is 15 residues long. V lost 2 bases, J lost 2 bases, and 12 bases lay in between. Per germline, CDR1 MNHEY and CDR2 SVGAGI. The CDR3 sequence is CASSYGGSVNYGYTF. CDR3 DNA: TGTGCCAGCAGTTACGGGGGCAGTGTCAACTATGGCTACACCTTC.

This clone has a single count. The gene calls are TRBV7-8 and TRBJ2-3; D possibly corresponds to TRBD1 (6 bases). Trimming removed 3 bases from V and 0 bases from J, with 13 bases in between. The CDR3 is made up of 16 amino acids. Germline V gene data show CDR1 as SGHVS and CDR2 as FQNEAQ. CDR3 DNA sequence: TGTGCCAGCAGCTTGGGACACCAAACTAGCACAGATACGCAGTATTTT. Its translation is CASSLGHQTSTDTQYF.

The CDR3 loop is CASSQDRGTGGSSGYTF. The CDR3 bases are TGCGCCAGCAGCCAAGATAGAGGGACAGGGGGAAGCTCTGGCTACACCTTC. V gene TRBV4-3 combines with J gene TRBJ1-2; 11 bases align to TRBD1. With 0 bases clipped from V and 7 bases from J, the junction kept 10 bases outside the gene matches. The germline CDR1 and CDR2 sequences are LGHNA and YSLEER. CDR3 length equals 17 residues.

This clone was counted between two and nine times. This chain uses TRBV27 with TRBJ1-6, with 8 bases aligning to TRBD1. The V gene end was trimmed by 4 bases and the J gene end by 0 bases; junction bases not matched to a gene: 8. This CDR3 spans 18 amino acids. In germline, CDR1 is MNHEY, CDR2 SMNVEV (reference sequence). Written as DNA, the CDR3 is TGTGCCAGCAGTTACCGGACAGGGCTGAGCTCCTATAATTCACCCCTCCACTTT. It yields the protein CASSYRTGLSSYNSPLHF.

This clone appeared once. V is TRBV28 and J is TRBJ1-2; unclear D gene. Germline V gene lookup returns CDR1 MDHEN and CDR2 SYDVKM. This CDR3 has 14 amino acids. The germline V and J ends were trimmed by 1 base and 2 bases, with 8 bases remaining between them. CDR3: CASSLFPGNYGYTF. DNA for the CDR3: TGTGCCAGCAGTTTATTTCCGGGGAACTATGGCTACACCTTC.

The count of this clone is one. The J gene is TRBJ2-2, the V gene TRBV24-1, with 9 bases identical to TRBD2. This CDR3 comprises 16 residues. V dropped 5 bases and J dropped 5; count of bases not matched to a gene: 8. Looked up from germline, CDR1 is KGHDR and CDR2 is SFDVKD. CDR3 nucleotide sequence: TGTGCCACCAGTGGAATAGCGGGAGTTAGTACCGGGGAGCTGTTTTTT. Protein: CATSGIAGVSTGELFF.

This clone has a single count. The chain links TRBV2 to TRBJ2-2; the D gene is possibly TRBD1 (5 bases). V was pared by 6 bases and J by 6 bases, with 11 bases between. Germline V lookup: CDR1 SNHLY, CDR2 FYNNEI. This CDR3 is 13 amino acids long. CDR3 protein: CASSPEGAGELFF. CDR3 nucleotide sequence: TGTGCCAGCAGCCCCGAAGGGGCCGGGGAGCTGTTTTTT.

The V gene is TRBV7-2, the J gene TRBJ1-3, with D perhaps matching TRBD1 (6 bases). Per the germline V gene, CDR1 is SGHTA and CDR2 is FQGNSA. The V end was cut by 6 bases, the J end by 0 bases, with 12 bases between. The CDR3 is 15 residues long. CDR3 residues: CASSRDMNSGNTIYF. CDR3 bases: TGTGCCAGCAGTAGGGACATGAACTCTGGAAACACCATATATTTT.

This clone was seen only once. This chain links TRBV5-1 with TRBJ1-2; 9 nucleotides match TRBD1. The CDR3 extends over 16 amino acids. CDR1 and CDR2 (germline): SGHRS, YFSETQ. With V trimmed by 1 base and J by 13 bases, 17 bases remained unmatched. CDR3 loop: CASSLREAGQGRLPTF. CDR3 in DNA: TGCGCCAGCAGCTTGCGGGAGGCGGGACAGGGACGGTTGCCCACCTTC.

This clone was found a few times. V gene TRBV29-1 combines with J gene TRBJ1-1; D is unclear. This CDR3 spans 15 amino acids. Looked up from germline, CDR1 is SQVTM and CDR2 is ANQGSEA. V was cut by 4 bases and J by 3 bases, with 18 bases left in between. CDR3 sequence (DNA): TGCAGCGTTGGATGGTCGTTACAGAAAGACACTGAAGCTTTCTTT. Amino acids: CSVGWSLQKDTEAFF.

The J gene is TRBJ1-6, the V gene TRBV18; D remains unclear. The V end was cut by 3 bases, the J end by 14 bases, with 17 bases between. From germline, CDR1 is KGHSH and CDR2 LQKENI. This CDR3 contains 14 residues. The CDR3 DNA follows: TGTGCCAGCTCACCGGGCGGGCGAGATGGGGCCCTCCACTTT. Amino acid sequence: CASSPGGRDGALHF.

The rearrangement joins TRBV11-2 to TRBJ2-5; D perhaps matches TRBD2 (5 bases). CDR1 SGHAT and CDR2 FQNNGV come from the germline V gene. The CDR3 is 15 amino acids. Trimming stripped 2 bases from V and 5 bases from J, with 15 bases between. The CDR3 DNA sequence: TGTGCCAGCAGCTTACTCCAACGGACTGTGGAGACCCAGTACTTC. This translates into CASSLLQRTVETQYF.

The sample holds one count of this clone. The J gene is TRBJ2-5, the V gene TRBV2, with 11 bases aligning to TRBD2. The CDR3 length is 15 residues. V shed 2 bases, J shed 6 bases, and the junction held 5 bases outside the gene matches. Germline assignment: CDR1 SNHLY and CDR2 FYNNEI. The CDR3 region has the DNA TGTGCCAGCAGTGAAAAGTCTAGCGGGAGGCAGACCCAGTACTTC. It yields the protein CASSEKSSGRQTQYF.

The chain combines TRBV7-2 with TRBJ2-7, with D perhaps matching TRBD1 (5 bases). The ends were cut back, 4 bases at V and 3 bases at J, with 13 bases in the middle. This CDR3 is built from 14 residues. Germline CDR1 SGHTA, CDR2 FQGNSA. The CDR3 loop is CASSYSPDNYEQYF. The CDR3 coding sequence is TGTGCCAGCAGCTATAGCCCGGACAACTACGAGCAGTACTTC.

The chain has TRBV14 and TRBJ1-3, with D perhaps matching TRBD1 (5 bases). Trimming removed 4 bases at V and 0 bases at J, with 13 bases between. Germline V gene sequence: CDR1 SGHDN, CDR2 FVKESK. CDR3 length equals 16 residues. The CDR3 loop reads CASSLLDTSSGNTIYF. CDR3 coding DNA: TGTGCCAGCAGCCTGCTGGACACGAGCTCTGGAAACACCATATATTTT. The whole variable domain, filled in from reference TRBV14 and TRBJ1-3, reads EAGVTQFPSHSVIEKGQTVTLRCDPISGHDNLYWYRRVMGKEIKFLLHFVKESKQDESGMPNNRFLAERTGGTYSTLKVQPAELEDSGVYFCASSLLDTSSGNTIYFGEGSWLTVV.

The rearrangement links TRBV7-8 to TRBJ1-2; a weak D match, TRBD1 (5 bases). V was shortened by 7 bases and J by 3 bases, with 21 bases between the two germline ends. This CDR3 contains 16 residues. Per germline, CDR1 SGHVS and CDR2 FQNEAQ. The CDR3 is CASILGLTALDYGYTF. For the CDR3, the DNA is TGTGCCAGCATCCTCGGCTTGACAGCCCTGGACTATGGCTACACCTTC.

The CDR3 region is CATSRGGTGITPLHF. In nucleotides, the CDR3 is TGTGCCACCAGCAGGGGTGGGACAGGGATTACCCCCCTCCACTTT. The chain employs TRBV15 and TRBJ1-6; 9 positions agree with TRBD1. With 3 bases clipped from V and 13 bases from J, the junction kept 10 bases outside the gene matches. Germline CDR1 LNHNV, CDR2 YYDKDF (reference sequence). The CDR3 spans 15 residues.